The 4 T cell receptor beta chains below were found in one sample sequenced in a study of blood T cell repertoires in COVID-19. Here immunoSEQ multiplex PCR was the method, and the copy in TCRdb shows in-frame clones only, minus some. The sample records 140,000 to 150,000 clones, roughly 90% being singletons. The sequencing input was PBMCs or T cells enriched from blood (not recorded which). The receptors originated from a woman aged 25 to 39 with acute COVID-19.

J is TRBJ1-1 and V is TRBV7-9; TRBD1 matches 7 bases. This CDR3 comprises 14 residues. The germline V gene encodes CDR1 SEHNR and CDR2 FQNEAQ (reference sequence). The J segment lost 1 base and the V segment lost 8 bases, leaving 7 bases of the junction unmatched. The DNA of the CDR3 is TGTGCCAGCGTAACCGGGACAGCGAACACTGAAGCTTTCTTT. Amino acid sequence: CASVTGTANTEAFF. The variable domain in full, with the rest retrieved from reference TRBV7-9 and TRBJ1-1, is DTGVSQNPRHKITKRGQNVTFRCDPISEHNRLYWYRQTLGQGPEFLTYFQNEAQLEKSRLLSDRFSAERPKGSFSTLEIQRTEQGDSAMYLCASVTGTANTEAFFGQGTRLTVV.

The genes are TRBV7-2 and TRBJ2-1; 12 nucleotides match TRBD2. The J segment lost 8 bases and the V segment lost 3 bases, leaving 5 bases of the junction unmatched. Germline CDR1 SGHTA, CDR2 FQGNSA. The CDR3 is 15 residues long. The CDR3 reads CASSFGLAGLDEQFF. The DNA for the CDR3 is TGTGCCAGCAGCTTTGGACTAGCGGGACTCGATGAGCAGTTCTTC.

CDR3 bases: TGTGCCAGCAGCTTTCCTGACTCGGAGACCCAGTACTTC. As protein: CASSFPDSETQYF. The V gene is TRBV5-4, the J gene TRBJ2-5; D is unclear. The CDR3 is 13 amino acids. V gave up 2 bases and J gave up 5 bases, with 10 bases separating them. From germline, CDR1 is SGHNT and CDR2 YYREEE (reference sequence).

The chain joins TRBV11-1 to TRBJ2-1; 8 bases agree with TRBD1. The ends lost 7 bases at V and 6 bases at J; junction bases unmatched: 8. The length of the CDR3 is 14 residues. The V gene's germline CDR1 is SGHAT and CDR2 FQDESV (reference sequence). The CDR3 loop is CASTRTGLTNEQFF. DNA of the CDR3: TGTGCCAGCACCAGGACAGGGTTAACCAATGAGCAGTTCTTC.